The clone carrying this TCR beta chain showed up just a few times. Its target is not known. This sample is part of a study of T cells after yellow fever vaccination. In the study overall: Fractions low in cell number were prepared with SMART-Seq v4 Ultra Low Input. Study outcomes and limitations: Weaker, the secondary response peaked sooner, at day 5 versus 15.

TCRdb used MiXCR to reprocess the 5' RACE reads, holding one entry per CDR3 protein. The repertoire holds some 300,000 distinct CDR3 sequences, with approximately 10% as singletons. The CDR3 totals 14 residues. Trimming at V came to 9 bases and at J to 4 bases, leaving 9 bases not matched to a gene. Germline CDR1 is KGHDR and CDR2 is SFDVKD. The gene calls are TRBV24-1 and TRBJ1-2, with 8 bases that match TRBD1. This receptor was obtained from a man between 18 and 29 years old who received the YFV17D yellow fever vaccine. This material consisted of CD4+ T cells sorted from PBMCs, taken 5 days after the yellow fever booster vaccination. The CDR3 DNA sequence: TGTGCCACCTCGGACAGGGCGACCCGCTATGGCTACACCTTC. Its protein is CATSDRATRYGYTF.